The T cell receptor (beta chain) under discussion was sequenced for a study of early T cells in non-severe SARS-CoV-2 infection. For the study at large: Sequencing of bulk RNA from unsorted whole blood was done, without chain pairing.

Points from the study as a whole: Reliance on VDJdb matching favored anti-spike CD8 responses; private and CD4 specificities were missed.

The germline V gene encodes CDR1 DFQATT and CDR2 SNEGSKA (reference sequence). V shed 2 bases and J shed 0 bases, with 8 bases lying between them. The CDR3 totals 14 residues. The TCR library protocol was used to attach unique molecular identifiers. These identifiers were attached to individual cDNA molecules. In TCRdb, the 5' RACE reads were re-called with MiXCR into one record per CDR3 protein. The table shows approximately 85,000 distinct CDR3 sequences, with over 9% occurring only once. The sample holds a few counts of this clonotype. What it recognizes is unknown. The rearrangement links TRBV20-1 to TRBJ2-1; D is ambiguous. Sample: whole blood. The sequence came from an adult who was a healthcare worker with PCR-confirmed SARS-CoV-2 infection or an uninfected control (not recorded which). The CDR3 loop is CSARPGSSYNEQFF. The CDR3 nucleotides read TGCAGTGCTAGACCCGGAAGCTCCTACAATGAGCAGTTCTTC.